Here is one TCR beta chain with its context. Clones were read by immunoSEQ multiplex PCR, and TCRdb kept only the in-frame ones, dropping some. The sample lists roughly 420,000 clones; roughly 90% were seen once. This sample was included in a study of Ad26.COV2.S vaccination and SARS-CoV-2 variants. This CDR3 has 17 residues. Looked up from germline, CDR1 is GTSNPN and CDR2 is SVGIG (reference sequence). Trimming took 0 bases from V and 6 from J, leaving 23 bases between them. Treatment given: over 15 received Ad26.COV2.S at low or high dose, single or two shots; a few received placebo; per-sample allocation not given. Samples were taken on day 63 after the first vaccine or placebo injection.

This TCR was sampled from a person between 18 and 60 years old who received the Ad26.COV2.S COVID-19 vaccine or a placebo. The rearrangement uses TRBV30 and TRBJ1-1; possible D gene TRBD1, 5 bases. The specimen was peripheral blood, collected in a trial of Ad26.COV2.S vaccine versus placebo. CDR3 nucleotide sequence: TGTGCCTGGAGTGTTGGTGTCGGGACTCTTTTAAATCCTGAAGCTTTCTTT. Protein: CAWSVGVGTLLNPEAFF.